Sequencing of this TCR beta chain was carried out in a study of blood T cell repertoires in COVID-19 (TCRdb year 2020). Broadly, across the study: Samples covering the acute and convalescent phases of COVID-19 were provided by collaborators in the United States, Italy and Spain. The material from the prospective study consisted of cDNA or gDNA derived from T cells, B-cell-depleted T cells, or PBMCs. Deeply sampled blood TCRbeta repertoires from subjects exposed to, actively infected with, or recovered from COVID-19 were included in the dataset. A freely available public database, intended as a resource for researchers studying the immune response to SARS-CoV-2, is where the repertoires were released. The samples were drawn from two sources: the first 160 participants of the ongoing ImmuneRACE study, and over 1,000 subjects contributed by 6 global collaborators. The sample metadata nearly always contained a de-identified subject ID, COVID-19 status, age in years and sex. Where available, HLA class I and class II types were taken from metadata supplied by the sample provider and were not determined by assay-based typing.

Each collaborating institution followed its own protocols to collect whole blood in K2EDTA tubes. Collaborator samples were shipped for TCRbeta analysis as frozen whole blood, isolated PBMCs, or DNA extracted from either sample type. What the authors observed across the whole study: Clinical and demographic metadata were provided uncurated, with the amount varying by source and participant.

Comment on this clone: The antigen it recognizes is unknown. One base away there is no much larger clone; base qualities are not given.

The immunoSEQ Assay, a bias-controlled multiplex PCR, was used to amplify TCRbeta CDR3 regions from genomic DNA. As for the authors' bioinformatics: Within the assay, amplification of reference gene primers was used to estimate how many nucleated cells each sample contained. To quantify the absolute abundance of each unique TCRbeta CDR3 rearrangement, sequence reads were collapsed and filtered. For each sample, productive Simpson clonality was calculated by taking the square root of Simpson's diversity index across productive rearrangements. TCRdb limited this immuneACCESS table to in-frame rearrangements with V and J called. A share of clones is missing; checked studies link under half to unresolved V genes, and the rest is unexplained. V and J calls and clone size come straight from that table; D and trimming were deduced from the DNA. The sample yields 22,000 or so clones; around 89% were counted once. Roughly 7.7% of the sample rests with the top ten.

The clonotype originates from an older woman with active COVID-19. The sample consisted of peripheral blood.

The DNA sequence follows: TGTGCCAGCAGTTCCCGACAGGGGGCGTTAGCTAACTATGGCTACACCTTC. It translates to CASSSRQGALANYGYTF. The chain couples TRBV28 to TRBJ1-2, with 10 central nucleotides matching TRBD1. From its cysteine to its phenylalanine, the CDR3 spans 17 amino acids. Solely the CDR3 DNA is kept, with 51 bases framed from the first base. According to the germline V gene, CDR1 reads MDHEN and CDR2 reads SYDVKM. Trimming leaves V shorter by 4 bases and J shorter by 0 bases, with the junction holding 8 bases beyond the gene matches.